This T cell receptor (beta chain) was profiled in a study of CD8 T cells in ankylosing spondylitis. The V gene's germline CDR1 is SGHTA and CDR2 FQGNSA. The CDR3 loop spans 15 amino acids. The trim removed 4 bases at V and 5 bases at J, leaving 4 bases unmatched. Quantitative 5'-RACE with molecular barcodes produced the TCR beta libraries. TCRdb re-called the 5' RACE reads through MiXCR, storing one row per CDR3 protein. The sample includes approximately 300,000 distinct CDR3 sequences, around 21% seen only once; the top ten take under 4%. The clonotype comes from a female donor with ankylosing spondylitis or in good health (not recorded which). The sample taken for sequencing was blood, either unsorted or a sorted T cell fraction (not recorded which). The J gene is TRBJ2-7, the V gene TRBV7-2; 14 bases match TRBD2. CDR3 residues: CASSWTSGRTDEQYF. CDR3 DNA: TGTGCCAGCAGCTGGACTAGCGGGAGGACGGACGAGCAGTACTTC.